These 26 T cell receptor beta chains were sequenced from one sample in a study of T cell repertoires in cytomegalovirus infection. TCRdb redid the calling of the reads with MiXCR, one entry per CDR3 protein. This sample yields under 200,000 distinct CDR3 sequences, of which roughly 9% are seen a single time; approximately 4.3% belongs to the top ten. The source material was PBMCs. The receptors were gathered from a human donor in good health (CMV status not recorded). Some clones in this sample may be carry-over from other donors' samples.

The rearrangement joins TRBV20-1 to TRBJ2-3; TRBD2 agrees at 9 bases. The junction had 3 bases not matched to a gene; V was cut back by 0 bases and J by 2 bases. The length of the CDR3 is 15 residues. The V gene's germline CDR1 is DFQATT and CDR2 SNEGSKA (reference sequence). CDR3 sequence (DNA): TGCAGTGCTAGAGAGCGGGGGGGAATCACAGATACGCAGTATTTT. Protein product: CSARERGGITDTQYF.

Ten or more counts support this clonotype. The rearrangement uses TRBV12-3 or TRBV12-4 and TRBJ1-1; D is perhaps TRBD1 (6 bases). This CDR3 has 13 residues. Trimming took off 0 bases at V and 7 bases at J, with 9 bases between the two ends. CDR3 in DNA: TGTGCCAGCAGTTTAGCAACAGGGTTTGAAGCTTTCTTT. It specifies CASSLATGFEAFF.

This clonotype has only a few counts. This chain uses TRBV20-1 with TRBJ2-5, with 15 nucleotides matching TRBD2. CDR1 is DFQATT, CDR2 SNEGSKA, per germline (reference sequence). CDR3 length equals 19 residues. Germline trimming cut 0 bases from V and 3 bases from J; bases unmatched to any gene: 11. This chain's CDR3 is CSARDRHGLAGGPEETQYF. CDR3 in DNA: TGCAGTGCTAGAGACCGCCATGGACTAGCGGGAGGGCCCGAAGAGACCCAGTACTTC.

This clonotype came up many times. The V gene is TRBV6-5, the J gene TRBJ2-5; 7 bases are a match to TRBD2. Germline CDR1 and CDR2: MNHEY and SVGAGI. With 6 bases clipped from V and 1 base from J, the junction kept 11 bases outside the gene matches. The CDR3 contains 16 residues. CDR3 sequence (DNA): TGTGCCAGCAGGGCTAGAGCGGGGACTATCCAAGAGACCCAGTACTTC. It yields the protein CASRARAGTIQETQYF.

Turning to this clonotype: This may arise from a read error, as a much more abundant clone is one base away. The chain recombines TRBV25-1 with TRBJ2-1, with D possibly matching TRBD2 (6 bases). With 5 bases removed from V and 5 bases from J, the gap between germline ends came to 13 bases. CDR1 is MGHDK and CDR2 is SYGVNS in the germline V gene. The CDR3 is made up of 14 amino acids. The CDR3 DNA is TGTGCCAGCAGTCTATCCGGGGGTCACAATGAGCAGTTCTTC. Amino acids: CASSLSGGHNEQFF. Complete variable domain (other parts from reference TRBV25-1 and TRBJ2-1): EADIYQTPRYLVIGTGKKITLECSQTMGHDKMYWYQQDPGMELHLIHYSYGVNSTEKGDLSSESTVSRIRTEHFPLTLESARPSHTSQYLCASSLSGGHNEQFFGPGTRLTVL.

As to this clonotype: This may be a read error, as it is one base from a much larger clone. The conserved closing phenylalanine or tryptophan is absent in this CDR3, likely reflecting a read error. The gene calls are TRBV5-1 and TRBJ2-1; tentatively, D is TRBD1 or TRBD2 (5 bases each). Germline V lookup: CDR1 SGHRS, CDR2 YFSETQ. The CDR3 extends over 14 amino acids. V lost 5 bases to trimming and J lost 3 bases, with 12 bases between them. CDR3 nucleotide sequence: TGCGCCAGCAGAGATACGGGACGCTACAATGAGCAGTTCCTC. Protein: CASRDTGRYNEQFL.

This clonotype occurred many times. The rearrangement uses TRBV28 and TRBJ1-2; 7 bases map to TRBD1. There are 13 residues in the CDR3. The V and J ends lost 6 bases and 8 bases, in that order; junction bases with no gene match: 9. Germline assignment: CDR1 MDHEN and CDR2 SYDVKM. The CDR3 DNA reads TGTGCCAGCAGAATCCCACAGGGGATGGGCTACACCTTC. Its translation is CASRIPQGMGYTF.

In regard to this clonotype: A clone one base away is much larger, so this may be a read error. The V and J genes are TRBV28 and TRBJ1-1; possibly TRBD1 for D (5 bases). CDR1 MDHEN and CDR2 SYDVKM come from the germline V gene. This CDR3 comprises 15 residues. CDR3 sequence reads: CASSLGGGLRTETFF. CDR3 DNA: TGTGCCAGCAGTTTGGGGGGGGGGTTACGGACTGAAACTTTCTTT. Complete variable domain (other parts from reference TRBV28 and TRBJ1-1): DVKVTQSSRYLVKRTGEKVFLECVQDMDHENMFWYRQDPGLGLRLIYFSYDVKMKEKGDIPEGYSVSREKKERFSLILESASTNQTSMYLCASSLGGGLRTETFFGQGTRLTVV.

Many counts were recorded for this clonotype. CDR3 in amino acids: CASRNGNTEAFF. The CDR3 bases are TGTGCCAGCCGGAACGGGAACACTGAAGCTTTCTTT. This chain joins TRBV7-8 and TRBJ1-1; D unclear. CDR3 length: 12 residues. Germline V lookup: CDR1 SGHVS, CDR2 FQNEAQ. The V gene lost 8 bases and the J gene lost 1 base, with 8 bases spanning the gap.

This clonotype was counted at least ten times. CDR3 DNA sequence: TGTGCCAGCAGCCGGGACAGGGACACCGGGGAGCTGTTTTTT. It codes for CASSRDRDTGELFF. The chain employs TRBV7-2 and TRBJ2-2; 9 positions agree with TRBD1. Per the germline V gene, CDR1 is SGHTA and CDR2 is FQGNSA. V dropped 5 bases and J dropped 3; count of bases not matched to a gene: 1. The CDR3 is made up of 14 amino acids.

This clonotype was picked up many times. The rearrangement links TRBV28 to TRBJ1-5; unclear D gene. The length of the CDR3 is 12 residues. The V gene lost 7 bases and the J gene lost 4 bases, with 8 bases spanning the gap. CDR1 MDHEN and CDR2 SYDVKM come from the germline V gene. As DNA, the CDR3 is TGTGCCAGCAACCTCCTTAATCAGCCCCAGCATTTT. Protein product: CASNLLNQPQHF.

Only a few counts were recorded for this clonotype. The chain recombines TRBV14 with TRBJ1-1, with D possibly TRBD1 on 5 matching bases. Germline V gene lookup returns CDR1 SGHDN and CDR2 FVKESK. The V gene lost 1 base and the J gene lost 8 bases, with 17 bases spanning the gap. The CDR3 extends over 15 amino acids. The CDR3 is CASSQGDLQSIEAFF. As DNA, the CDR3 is TGTGCCAGCAGCCAAGGGGACCTACAGAGTATCGAAGCTTTCTTT.

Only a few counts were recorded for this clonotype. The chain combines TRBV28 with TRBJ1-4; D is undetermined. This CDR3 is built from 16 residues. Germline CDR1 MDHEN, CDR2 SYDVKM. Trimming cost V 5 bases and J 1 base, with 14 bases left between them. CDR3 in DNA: TGTGCCAGCAGTCCTAACGGCCGGGGAACTAATGAAAAACTGTTTTTT. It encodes CASSPNGRGTNEKLFF.

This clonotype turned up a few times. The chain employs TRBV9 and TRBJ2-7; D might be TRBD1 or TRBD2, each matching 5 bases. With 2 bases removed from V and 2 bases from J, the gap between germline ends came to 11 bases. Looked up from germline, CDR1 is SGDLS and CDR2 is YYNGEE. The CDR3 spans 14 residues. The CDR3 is CASSVRGTPYEQYF. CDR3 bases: TGTGCCAGCAGCGTGCGAGGGACGCCCTACGAGCAGTACTTC.

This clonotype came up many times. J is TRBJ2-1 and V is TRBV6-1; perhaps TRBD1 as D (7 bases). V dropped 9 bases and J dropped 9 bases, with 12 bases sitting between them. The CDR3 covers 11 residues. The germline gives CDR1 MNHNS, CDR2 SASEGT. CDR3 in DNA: TGTGCCAGTTACAGGGGAGGTGAGCAGTTCTTC. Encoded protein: CASYRGGEQFF.

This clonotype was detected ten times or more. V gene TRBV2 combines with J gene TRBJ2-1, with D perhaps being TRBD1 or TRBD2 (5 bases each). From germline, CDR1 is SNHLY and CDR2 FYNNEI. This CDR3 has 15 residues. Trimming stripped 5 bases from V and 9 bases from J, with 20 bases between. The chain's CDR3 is CASSTSGAFAPEQFF. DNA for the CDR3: TGTGCCAGCAGTACCTCCGGGGCCTTTGCCCCTGAGCAGTTCTTC.

The CDR3 nucleotides are TGCAGCGTTCTGAGCTCCTACGAGCAGTACTTC. This translates into CSVLSSYEQYF. The chain recombines TRBV29-1 with TRBJ2-7, with D unresolved. Deletions cut 5 bases from V and 0 bases from J, with 5 bases between. The CDR3 is 11 residues long. The germline V gene has CDR1 SQVTM and CDR2 ANQGSEA.

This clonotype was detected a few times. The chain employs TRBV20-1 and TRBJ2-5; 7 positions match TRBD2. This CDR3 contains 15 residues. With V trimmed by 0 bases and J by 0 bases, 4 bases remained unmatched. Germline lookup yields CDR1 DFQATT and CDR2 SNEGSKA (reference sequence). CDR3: CSARELAAYQETQYF. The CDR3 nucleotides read TGCAGTGCTAGAGAGCTAGCGGCGTACCAAGAGACCCAGTACTTC.

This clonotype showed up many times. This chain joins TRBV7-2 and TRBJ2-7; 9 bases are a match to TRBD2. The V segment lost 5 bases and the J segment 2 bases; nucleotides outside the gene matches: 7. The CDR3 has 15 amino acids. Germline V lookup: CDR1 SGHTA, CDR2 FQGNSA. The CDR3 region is CASSMATSGPYEQYF. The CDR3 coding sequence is TGTGCCAGCAGCATGGCGACTAGCGGACCCTACGAGCAGTACTTC.

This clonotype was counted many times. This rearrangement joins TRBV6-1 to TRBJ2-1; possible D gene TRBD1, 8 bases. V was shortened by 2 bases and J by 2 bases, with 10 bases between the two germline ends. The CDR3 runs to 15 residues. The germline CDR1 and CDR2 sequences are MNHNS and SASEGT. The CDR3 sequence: CASSETGGAYNEQFF. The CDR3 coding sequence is TGTGCCAGCAGTGAAACAGGGGGGGCCTACAATGAGCAGTTCTTC.

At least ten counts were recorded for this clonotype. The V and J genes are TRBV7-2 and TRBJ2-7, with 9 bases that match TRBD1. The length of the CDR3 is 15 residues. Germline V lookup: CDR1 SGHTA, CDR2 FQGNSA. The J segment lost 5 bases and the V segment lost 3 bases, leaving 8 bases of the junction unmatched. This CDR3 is CASSFKGQGFNEQYF. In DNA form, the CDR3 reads TGTGCCAGCAGCTTTAAGGGACAGGGCTTCAACGAGCAGTACTTC.

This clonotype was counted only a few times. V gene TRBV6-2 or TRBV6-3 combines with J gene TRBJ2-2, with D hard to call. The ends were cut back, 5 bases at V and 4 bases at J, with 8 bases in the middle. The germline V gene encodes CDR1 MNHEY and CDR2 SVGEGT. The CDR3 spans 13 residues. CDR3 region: CASSRVSTGELFF. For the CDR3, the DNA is TGTGCCAGCAGTCGAGTGAGCACCGGGGAGCTGTTTTTT.

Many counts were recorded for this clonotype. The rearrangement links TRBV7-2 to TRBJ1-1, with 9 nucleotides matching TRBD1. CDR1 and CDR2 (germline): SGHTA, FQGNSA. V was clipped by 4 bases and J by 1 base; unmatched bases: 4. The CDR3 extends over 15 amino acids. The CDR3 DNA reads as TGTGCCAGCAGCTCCACAGGGGGCTCGAACACTGAAGCTTTCTTT. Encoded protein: CASSSTGGSNTEAFF.

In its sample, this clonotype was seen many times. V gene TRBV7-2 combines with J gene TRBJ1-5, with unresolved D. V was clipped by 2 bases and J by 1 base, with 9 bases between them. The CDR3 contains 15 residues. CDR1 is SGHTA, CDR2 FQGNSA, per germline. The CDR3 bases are TGTGCCAGCAGCTTAAACAGAGGAAGCAATCAGCCCCAGCATTTT. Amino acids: CASSLNRGSNQPQHF.

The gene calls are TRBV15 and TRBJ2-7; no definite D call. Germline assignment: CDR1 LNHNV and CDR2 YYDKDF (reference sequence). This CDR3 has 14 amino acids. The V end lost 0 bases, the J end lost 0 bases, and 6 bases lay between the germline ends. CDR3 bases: TGTGCCACCAGCAGAGAAAGGGCCTCCTACGAGCAGTACTTC. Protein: CATSRERASYEQYF.

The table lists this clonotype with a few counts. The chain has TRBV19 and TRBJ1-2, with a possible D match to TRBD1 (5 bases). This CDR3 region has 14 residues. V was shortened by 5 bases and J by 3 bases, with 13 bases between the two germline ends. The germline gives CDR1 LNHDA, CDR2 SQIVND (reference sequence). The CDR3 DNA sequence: TGTGCCAGTAGTTTGGGGGACCTCGACTATGGCTACACCTTC. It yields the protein CASSLGDLDYGYTF.